This T cell receptor (beta chain) was identified during a study of spatial heterogeneity in lung cancer. Study-wide results and limits: Counts of expanded intratumoral alpha and beta TCRs tracked tumor mutation counts.

Germline CDR1 LGHDT, CDR2 YNNKEL (reference sequence). CDR3 length: 13 amino acids. Trimming removed 3 bases from V and 8 bases from J; junction bases left unmatched: 3. This clonotype is termed medium-sized. Antigen specificity is unknown. The sample's time point: sample taken at primary tumor resection. In TCRdb, the 5' RACE reads were re-called with MiXCR into one record per CDR3 protein. The sample has some 5,500 distinct CDR3 sequences; 14% are singletons. Source: lung tumor tissue, taken at surgery. The sequence was obtained from a male donor with early-stage non-small cell lung cancer. The chain is built from TRBV3-1 and TRBJ2-1; 8 bases are a match to TRBD2. CDR3 DNA sequence: TGTGCCAGCAGCCAGGTAGCGGGACATGAGCAGTTCTTC. Translation gives CASSQVAGHEQFF.